This T cell receptor beta chain is drawn from a study of blood T cell repertoires in COVID-19. The assay was immunoSEQ multiplex PCR, and TCRdb's table has in-frame clones only and misses some. The sample has 250,000 or so clones; 83% are singletons. The CDR3 runs to 16 residues. CDR1 is ENHRY, CDR2 SYGVKD, per germline. V was clipped by 0 bases and J by 3 bases, with 14 bases between them. The sample was PBMCs or T cells enriched from blood (not recorded which). The sequence derives from a woman aged 35 to 49 who had been exposed to COVID-19. The chain carries TRBV10-3 and TRBJ1-2; perhaps TRBD1 as D (5 bases). CDR3 sequence (DNA): TGTGCCATCAGTGAGTCGTTAGGGGAGGGAGACTATGGCTACACCTTC. It encodes CAISESLGEGDYGYTF.